This TCR beta chain was profiled in a study of T cell repertoires in cytomegalovirus infection (dated by TCRdb to the late 2010s). Broadly, across the study: The peptide stimulations were aimed at well-studied HLA-B-restricted epitopes as well as recently identified HLA-C-restricted CMV epitopes, whose presentation resists viral immunomodulation. Donor HLA type was relevant to the analysis, because carriage of CMV infection together with the matching HLA type was indicated by public TCR beta signatures.

Read against the paper, the sample's treatment or condition label means: in vitro stimulation with specific CMV peptide epitopes to enrich CMV-specific T cells. TCRdb records Illumina HiSeq 1500 as the sequencer. The public reads were quality trimmed at Q25 with fastp and then assembled into clones with MiXCR by TCRdb, keeping productive beta chains. CDR3 protein sequences are deduplicated, and each keeps its most common genes and DNA. The sample table records about 470,000 distinct CDR3 sequences; more than 40% of these occur just once. The ten biggest clones cover about 45% of the sample. Trimming leaves V shorter by 3 bases and J shorter by 3 bases, with the junction holding 10 bases beyond the gene matches. The CDR3, cysteine through phenylalanine, is 16 amino acids long. Only the CDR3 portion is preserved as DNA: 48 bases, with reading frame beginning at the first base. CDR1 SGHNT and CDR2 YYREEE are derived from the germline V gene (reference sequence).

The paper as a whole reports these results and caveats: In both this cohort and an independent cohort of more than 350 donors, the cumulative frequency of public TCR beta family members distinguished carriers of CMV infection plus the relevant HLA type. The ex vivo response was dominated by HLA-C-restricted CMV-specific TCR beta clonotypes, which also provided the single most frequent clonotype in two of eight donors.

A note on this clonotype: There is no known antigen for this receptor. The sample holds no much larger clone one base away, and base qualities are not on file.

The sample in question was cultured PBMCs, obtained from culture after CMV antigen stimulation. This sequence uses TRBV5-4 and TRBJ2-5; 8 central bases correspond to TRBD1. This TCR was recovered from a human donor in good health (CMV status not recorded). Some clones in this sample may be carry-over from other donors' samples. The DNA reads as follows: TGTGCCAGCAGCTACGGACAGGGAAATCCGAAAGAGACCCAGTACTTC. Translated, it reads CASSYGQGNPKETQYF.